This T cell receptor (beta chain) was sequenced during a study of blood T cell repertoires in COVID-19. Study overall: PBMCs, B-cell-depleted T cells, or T cells were the source of the cDNA or gDNA that made up the material.

This CDR3 comprises 16 residues. With V trimmed by 2 bases and J by 2 bases, 7 bases remained unmatched. CDR1 is SGHDT, CDR2 YYEEEE, per germline. In the original workflow: Estimated nucleated cell counts came from reference gene primer amplification. The protocol was immunoSEQ multiplex PCR, while the TCRdb copy is restricted to in-frame clones and leaves out a portion. V, J and clone size reflect that table, while D and trimming were determined from the DNA. The sample records around 180,000 clones, 74% being singletons. This rearrangement joins TRBV5-6 to TRBJ2-1, with 7 bases that match TRBD2. The sequencing input was peripheral blood. This receptor was identified in a woman of 80 years or more with acute or convalescent COVID-19. The CDR3 DNA follows: TGTGCCAGCAGCTTAAGCGGGACTACCACCTACAATGAGCAGTTCTTC. The encoded protein is CASSLSGTTTYNEQFF.